This T cell receptor beta chain was captured in a study of regulatory T cells in long-lasting Graves disease. Time point given: newly diagnosed GD, antithyroid drugs for less than 3 months. PBMCs were the source of the RNA used for TCR sequencing. Both iRepertoire HTBI primers and Arm-PCR of CDR3 regions were used to build the TCR beta libraries. A single record per CDR3 protein comes from TCRdb applying MiXCR to the multiplex PCR reads. This sample has 300,000 to 400,000 distinct CDR3 sequences, with approximately 16% found just once. CDR3 length: 12 residues. V was clipped by 2 bases and J by 7 bases, with 8 bases between them. Germline V gene sequence: CDR1 MNHNS, CDR2 SASEGT. To note about this clonotype: No antigen is known for it. A much larger clonotype is one base distant, so this may be a read error.

General study results and limits: Persistent Graves' patients possessed reduced TCR diversity relative to recently diagnosed ones. Since the sample size was small, accuracy may have been reduced.

These records were also assigned to another study, of T cells in Graves' hyperthyroidism and ophthalmopathy.

This receptor was identified in a man aged 35-49 years with Graves disease. V and J are TRBV6-1 and TRBJ2-5; D perhaps matches TRBD1 (7 bases). The sequences come from peripheral blood mononuclear cells (PBMCs), collected at new diagnosis, from a patient treated with antithyroid drugs. CDR3 sequence: CASSEQGGTQYF. As DNA, the CDR3 is TGTGCCAGCAGTGAACAGGGGGGGACCCAGTACTTC.